This T cell receptor (beta chain) comes out of a study of blood T cell repertoires in COVID-19. Study as a whole: Nucleic acid was either cDNA or gDNA, and it came from T cells, B-cell-depleted T cells, or PBMCs.

Clones were read by immunoSEQ multiplex PCR, and TCRdb kept only the in-frame ones, dropping some. Of about 310,000 clones listed, 85% to 90% were seen once; the top ten hold approximately 4%. V was pared by 2 bases and J by 10 bases, with 18 bases between. The CDR3 consists of 16 residues. Germline CDR1 reads PRHDT; CDR2 reads FYEKMQ (reference sequence). Sequenced input: PBMCs or T cells enriched from blood (not recorded which). The source is a young woman with acute COVID-19. The chain has TRBV13 and TRBJ1-6; the D gene is possibly TRBD1 (6 bases). CDR3 region: CASSLTTGIIRSPLHF. CDR3 coding DNA: TGTGCCAGCAGCTTAACGACAGGTATAATACGGTCACCCCTCCACTTT.